These T cell receptor beta chains were read from a single sample in a study of shared clonotypes between healthy human individuals. Clones were read by immunoSEQ multiplex PCR, and TCRdb kept only the in-frame ones, dropping some. Counted here are roughly 2.1 million clones, 85% to 95% occurring once; the ten biggest clones make up around 1.7%. The sequenced sample consisted of naive CD8+ T cells from PBMCs. The receptors were sampled from a man aged 18 to 30 in good health. Some clones in this sample may be carry-over from other donors' samples. The CDR3 runs from the conserved cysteine through the conserved F or W. Each record gives: clone size, CDR3 length, J gene, D gene, V gene, CDR3 DNA, CDR3 protein. A D gene is named only where the DNA matches it firmly. Some rows have no size entry. The others give once, few or many, or a class for an expanded clone.

clone size: .
CDR3 length: 14
J gene: TRBJ2-7
D gene: .
V gene: TRBV11-2
CDR3 DNA: TGTGCCAGCAGCTCCCTAGGGCCTACCTACGAGCAGTACTTC
CDR3 protein: CASSSLGPTYEQYF

clone size: few
CDR3 length: 14
J gene: TRBJ1-3
D gene: .
V gene: TRBV9
CDR3 DNA: TGTGCCAGCGGAGGGGGAAGCTCTGGAAACACCATATATTTT
CDR3 protein: CASGGGSSGNTIYF

clone size: .
CDR3 length: 13
J gene: TRBJ2-7
D gene: .
V gene: TRBV11-2
CDR3 DNA: TGTGCCAGCAGCTTAGGATGGGGGCGCGAGCAGTACTTC
CDR3 protein: CASSLGWGREQYF

clone size: once
CDR3 length: 13
J gene: TRBJ2-7
D gene: .
V gene: TRBV6-1
CDR3 DNA: TGTGCCACCCCTCCCGACCATCCCTACGAGCAGTACTTC
CDR3 protein: CATPPDHPYEQYF

clone size: .
CDR3 length: 17
J gene: TRBJ2-1
D gene: TRBD2
V gene: TRBV5-1
CDR3 DNA: TGCGCCAGCAGCCCACCGGGACTAGCCCAGAGGGTCGATGAGCAGTTCTTC
CDR3 protein: CASSPPGLAQRVDEQFF

clone size: .
CDR3 length: 16
J gene: TRBJ2-3
D gene: .
V gene: TRBV7-9
CDR3 DNA: TGTGCCAGCAGCTTCCCGAACGGACCTAGCACAGATACGCAGTATTTT
CDR3 protein: CASSFPNGPSTDTQYF

clone size: .
CDR3 length: 17
J gene: TRBJ1-1
D gene: TRBD1
V gene: TRBV10-3
CDR3 DNA: TGTGCCATCAGTGAGTCCGGGACAGGAGATATGAACACTGAAGCTTTCTTT
CDR3 protein: CAISESGTGDMNTEAFF

clone size: .
CDR3 length: 13
J gene: TRBJ2-1
D gene: .
V gene: TRBV6-1
CDR3 DNA: TGTGCCAGCAGTGAAGGGCCCGTCAATGAGCAGTTCTTC
CDR3 protein: CASSEGPVNEQFF

clone size: .
CDR3 length: 15
J gene: TRBJ2-1
D gene: TRBD2
V gene: TRBV28
CDR3 DNA: TGTGCCAGCAGTTTGGGTAGCGGGAGGGCCGTGGAGCAGTTCTTC
CDR3 protein: CASSLGSGRAVEQFF

clone size: .
CDR3 length: 15
J gene: TRBJ2-1
D gene: TRBD2
V gene: TRBV7-3
CDR3 DNA: TGTGCCAGCAGCTTAGGGGTTAGCGGGAGTGATGAGCAGTTCTTC
CDR3 protein: CASSLGVSGSDEQFF

clone size: .
CDR3 length: 15
J gene: TRBJ1-2
D gene: .
V gene: TRBV9
CDR3 DNA: TGTGCCAGCAGCGTAGGCCGGACAGATAACTATGGCTACACCTTC
CDR3 protein: CASSVGRTDNYGYTF

clone size: .
CDR3 length: 14
J gene: TRBJ2-7
D gene: TRBD2
V gene: TRBV18
CDR3 DNA: TGTGCCAGCTCACCCCTAGCGGGAGGATACGAGCAGTACTTC
CDR3 protein: CASSPLAGGYEQYF

clone size: .
CDR3 length: 16
J gene: TRBJ1-1
D gene: .
V gene: TRBV19
CDR3 DNA: TGTGCCAGTAGTGGAAGGGACGGCCGTATGAACACTGAAGCTTTCTTT
CDR3 protein: CASSGRDGRMNTEAFF

clone size: .
CDR3 length: 18
J gene: TRBJ2-7
D gene: TRBD2
V gene: TRBV7-6
CDR3 DNA: TGTGCCAGCAGCTTAGTGGTGGGGACTAGCGGGAACCCCTACGAGCAGTACTTC
CDR3 protein: CASSLVVGTSGNPYEQYF

clone size: once
CDR3 length: 17
J gene: TRBJ1-4
D gene: .
V gene: TRBV14
CDR3 DNA: TGTGCCAGCAGCCAAGATGATCCGTGGGGGGGTAATGAAAAACTGTTTTTT
CDR3 protein: CASSQDDPWGGNEKLFF

clone size: .
CDR3 length: 17
J gene: TRBJ2-1
D gene: .
V gene: TRBV27
CDR3 DNA: TGTGCCAGCAGTCTATTCCAAAGCGGACCCTCCTACAATGAGCAGTTCTTC
CDR3 protein: CASSLFQSGPSYNEQFF

clone size: .
CDR3 length: 14
J gene: TRBJ2-2
D gene: .
V gene: TRBV7-3
CDR3 DNA: TGTGCCAGCAGCTTAAGGACAGACCGTGAAGAGCTGTTTTTT
CDR3 protein: CASSLRTDREELFF

clone size: .
CDR3 length: 16
J gene: TRBJ2-2
D gene: .
V gene: TRBV27
CDR3 DNA: TGTGCCAGCAGTCATCTACAGGGAACAAGCACCGGGGAGCTGTTTTTT
CDR3 protein: CASSHLQGTSTGELFF

clone size: .
CDR3 length: 14
J gene: TRBJ1-1
D gene: .
V gene: TRBV10-3
CDR3 DNA: TGTGCCATCAGTGACGCGGGCGCGAACACTGAAGCTTTCTTT
CDR3 protein: CAISDAGANTEAFF

clone size: .
CDR3 length: 12
J gene: TRBJ2-1
D gene: .
V gene: TRBV28
CDR3 DNA: TGTGCCAGCAGGCTGGACCTAGCGGAGCAGTTCTTC
CDR3 protein: CASRLDLAEQFF

clone size: .
CDR3 length: 15
J gene: TRBJ2-5
D gene: TRBD1
V gene: TRBV30
CDR3 DNA: TGTGCCTGGAGTGTATCAGGGGGCATCGGGGAGACCCAGTACTTC
CDR3 protein: CAWSVSGGIGETQYF

clone size: .
CDR3 length: 18
J gene: TRBJ2-3
D gene: TRBD1
V gene: TRBV15
CDR3 DNA: TGTGCCACCAGCGCCCGGCCGCCTTCCGGGACAGTGTCAGATACGCAGTATTTT
CDR3 protein: CATSARPPSGTVSDTQYF

clone size: once
CDR3 length: 14
J gene: TRBJ1-5
D gene: .
V gene: TRBV28
CDR3 DNA: TGTGCCAGCAGTTTACTTGCAGGGTATCAGCCCCAGCATTTT
CDR3 protein: CASSLLAGYQPQHF

clone size: .
CDR3 length: 19
J gene: TRBJ2-6
D gene: TRBD2
V gene: TRBV7-3
CDR3 DNA: TGTGCCAGCAGCTTAGCAGTAGGACTAGCGGAGTCTGGGGCCAACGTCCTGACTTTC
CDR3 protein: CASSLAVGLAESGANVLTF

clone size: few
CDR3 length: 12
J gene: TRBJ2-2
D gene: .
V gene: TRBV21-1
CDR3 DNA: TGTGCCAGCAGCAAAGTAACGCGAGAGCTGTTTTTT
CDR3 protein: CASSKVTRELFF

clone size: .
CDR3 length: 17
J gene: TRBJ2-3
D gene: TRBD2
V gene: TRBV28
CDR3 DNA: TGTGCCAGCAGCCCCCTCCATAGGCGGGAGAGCACAGATACGCAGTATTTT
CDR3 protein: CASSPLHRRESTDTQYF

clone size: .
CDR3 length: 16
J gene: TRBJ2-1
D gene: .
V gene: TRBV6-1
CDR3 DNA: TGTGCCAGCAGTGAATTTTTGGACTCAGAGTACAATGAGCAGTTCTTC
CDR3 protein: CASSEFLDSEYNEQFF

clone size: .
CDR3 length: 14
J gene: TRBJ1-1
D gene: .
V gene: TRBV6-6
CDR3 DNA: TGTGCCAGCAGTTACTGGGTCAGGGACACTGAAGCTTTCTTT
CDR3 protein: CASSYWVRDTEAFF

clone size: .
CDR3 length: 14
J gene: TRBJ2-4
D gene: .
V gene: TRBV19
CDR3 DNA: TGTGCCAGTAGTCCCTCGATGAGCAAAAACATTCAGTACTTC
CDR3 protein: CASSPSMSKNIQYF

clone size: .
CDR3 length: 15
J gene: TRBJ2-7
D gene: TRBD2
V gene: TRBV28
CDR3 DNA: TGTGCCAGCAGTTTATTAGGCCTAGCGGGAAACGAGCAGTACTTC
CDR3 protein: CASSLLGLAGNEQYF

clone size: .
CDR3 length: 13
J gene: TRBJ2-7
D gene: .
V gene: TRBV10-3
CDR3 DNA: TGTGCCATCAGTACAGGGAGCTCCTACGAGCAGTACTTC
CDR3 protein: CAISTGSSYEQYF

clone size: .
CDR3 length: 16
J gene: TRBJ2-5
D gene: TRBD2
V gene: TRBV28
CDR3 DNA: TGTGCCAGCAGTTTCACTAGCGGGATAACCAAAGAGACCCAGTACTTC
CDR3 protein: CASSFTSGITKETQYF

clone size: once
CDR3 length: 15
J gene: TRBJ1-4
D gene: .
V gene: TRBV28
CDR3 DNA: TGTGCCAGCAGTTTTATACCAGGAAGGGCTGAAAAACTGTTTTTT
CDR3 protein: CASSFIPGRAEKLFF

clone size: .
CDR3 length: 14
J gene: TRBJ2-6
D gene: .
V gene: TRBV13
CDR3 DNA: TGTGCCAGCAGCTTATTCTCTGGGGCCAACGTCCTGACTTTC
CDR3 protein: CASSLFSGANVLTF

clone size: .
CDR3 length: 15
J gene: TRBJ1-1
D gene: TRBD1
V gene: TRBV6-5
CDR3 DNA: TGTGCCAGCAGTTCATTCACAGGGGTTTCAGCTGAAGCTTTCTTT
CDR3 protein: CASSSFTGVSAEAFF

clone size: .
CDR3 length: 19
J gene: TRBJ2-1
D gene: TRBD2
V gene: TRBV27
CDR3 DNA: TGTGCCAGCAGTTTATTGGGACTAGCGGGAGGTAGCTCCTACAATGAGCAGTTCTTC
CDR3 protein: CASSLLGLAGGSSYNEQFF

clone size: .
CDR3 length: 13
J gene: TRBJ1-2
D gene: .
V gene: TRBV6-5
CDR3 DNA: TGTGCCAGCAGCCCGGGGGGGAACTATGGCTACACCTTC
CDR3 protein: CASSPGGNYGYTF